This passage covers 20 T cell receptor beta chains from one sample sequenced in a study of T cell responses to AZD1222 COVID-19 vaccine. Clones were sequenced by immunoSEQ multiplex PCR, and TCRdb holds only the in-frame ones, with some missing. The sample contains tens of thousands of clones, roughly 84% of which appear only once. Sample: peripheral blood, taken on day 0 of AZD1222 vaccination. These receptor sequences come from an adult in good health.

This rearrangement joins TRBV5-1 to TRBJ1-2, with 7 bases matching TRBD1. The J segment lost 2 bases and the V segment lost 5 bases, leaving 6 bases of the junction unmatched. The CDR3 is made up of 14 amino acids. Looked up from germline, CDR1 is SGHRS and CDR2 is YFSETQ. This chain's CDR3 is CASSLTGVNYGYTF. The CDR3 DNA sequence: TGCGCCAGCAGTCTCACAGGGGTAAACTATGGCTACACCTTC. Supplemented by reference TRBV5-1 and TRBJ1-2, the full variable domain reads KAGVTQTPRYLIKTRGQQVTLSCSPISGHRSVSWYQQTPGQGLQFLFEYFSETQRNKGNFPGRFSGRQFSNSRSEMNVSTLELGDSALYLCASSLTGVNYGYTFGSGTRLTVV.

The CDR3 region is CASSQDSGTDHTDTQYF. The CDR3 region has the DNA TGCGCCAGCAGCCAAGATTCAGGGACGGACCACACAGATACGCAGTATTTT. This rearrangement joins TRBV4-1 to TRBJ2-3; D could derive from TRBD1 or TRBD2 (5 bases each). Germline CDR1 reads MGHRA; CDR2 reads YSYEKL. Trimming cost V 0 bases and J 2 bases, with 15 bases left between them. The CDR3 length is 17 residues.

This sequence joins TRBV28 and TRBJ2-1; possibly TRBD1 or TRBD2 for D (6 bases each). CDR1 MDHEN and CDR2 SYDVKM come from the germline V gene. Trimming took 3 bases from V and 2 from J, leaving 14 bases between them. CDR3 length equals 16 residues. CDR3 DNA: TGTGCCAGCAGTTTCGACGGGGGCCCCACCTACAATGAGCAGTTCTTC. Its protein product is CASSFDGGPTYNEQFF.

The chain uses TRBV21-1 and TRBJ2-1; the table's TRBD2 call for D was not verified on the DNA. TRBV21-1 constitutes a pseudogene. This CDR3 is 16 amino acids long. CDR3 residues: CASIVSGTSGIREQFF. The DNA for the CDR3 is TGTGCCAGCATCGTTAGTGGGACTAGCGGGATTCGGGAGCAGTTCTTC.

The CDR3, as DNA: TGTGCCAGTAGCTGGAGCGCGGGAGGGCCATATGAGCAGTTCTTC. It yields the protein CASSWSAGGPYEQFF. The chain couples TRBV19 to TRBJ2-1, with 9 bases aligning to TRBD2. The CDR3 length is 15 residues. V trimming: 6 bases; J trimming: 8 bases; junction bases outside the gene matches: 11. Germline CDR1 reads LNHDA; CDR2 reads SQIVND (reference sequence).

The chain uses TRBV5-1 and TRBJ1-1; TRBD1 aligns across 10 bases. V was pared by 4 bases and J by 5 bases, with 5 bases of the junction left unmatched. CDR1 is SGHRS and CDR2 is YFSETQ in the germline V gene. The CDR3 runs 14 residues. CDR3 in amino acids: CASSTTGGWTEAFF. The DNA of the CDR3 is TGCGCCAGCAGCACGACAGGGGGCTGGACTGAAGCTTTCTTT.

The V call is TRBV28, the J call TRBJ2-3; 8 bases fit TRBD2. V was pared by 10 bases and J by 4 bases, with 7 bases of the junction left unmatched. The CDR3 contains 13 residues. CDR1 and CDR2 (germline): MDHEN, SYDVKM. CDR3 amino acids: CATRSGSPDTQYF. CDR3 coding DNA: TGTGCCACCAGGAGCGGGAGCCCAGATACGCAGTATTTT.

V usage is TRBV7-2 and J usage is TRBJ2-3, with TRBD2 identical over 8 bases. The germline V gene has CDR1 SGHTA and CDR2 FQGNSA. The trim removed 4 bases at V and 4 bases at J, leaving 10 bases unmatched. This CDR3 is 16 amino acids long. The CDR3 loop reads CASSSNPGGGPDTQYF. The CDR3 DNA follows: TGTGCCAGCAGCTCCAATCCGGGGGGGGGACCAGATACGCAGTATTTT.

The chain joins TRBV2 to TRBJ1-5; D ambiguous. The ends were cut back, 3 bases at V and 0 bases at J, with 9 bases in the middle. Germline loops: CDR1 SNHLY, CDR2 FYNNEI. The CDR3 has 15 residues. The CDR3 DNA is TGTGCCAGCAGTGACCAGGACCGTAGCAATCAGCCCCAGCATTTT. This codes for CASSDQDRSNQPQHF.

V is TRBV5-6 and J is TRBJ2-5, with TRBD1 matching over 11 bases. The CDR3 has 16 amino acids. CDR1 and CDR2 from the germline V gene are SGHDT and YYEEEE. The V gene end was trimmed by 1 base and the J gene end by 1 base; junction bases not matched to a gene: 3. CDR3 region: CASSLRTGGLQETQYF. As DNA, the CDR3 is TGTGCCAGCAGCTTGAGGACAGGGGGCCTCCAAGAGACCCAGTACTTC.

This clone was found once. The chain has TRBV5-1 and TRBJ2-7, with 9 bases fitting TRBD1. In germline, CDR1 is SGHRS, CDR2 YFSETQ. The trim removed 4 bases at V and 6 bases at J, leaving 5 bases unmatched. The CDR3 spans 13 residues. The CDR3: CASSPGQGSEQYF. The CDR3 region has the DNA TGCGCCAGCAGCCCCGGACAGGGGAGCGAGCAGTACTTC. Supplemented by reference TRBV5-1 and TRBJ2-7, the full variable domain reads KAGVTQTPRYLIKTRGQQVTLSCSPISGHRSVSWYQQTPGQGLQFLFEYFSETQRNKGNFPGRFSGRQFSNSRSEMNVSTLELGDSALYLCASSPGQGSEQYFGPGTRLTVT.

This clone was found a few times. The chain employs TRBV7-8 and TRBJ1-5, with D uncertain. This CDR3 has 17 amino acids. Trimming removed 2 bases at V and 0 bases at J, with 14 bases between. Germline CDR1 is SGHVS and CDR2 is FQNEAQ. CDR3 bases: TGTGCCAGCAGCTTAAATCCAAGAAGGTATAGCAATCAGCCCCAGCATTTT. It yields the protein CASSLNPRRYSNQPQHF. Based on the CDR3 plus reference TRBV7-8 and TRBJ1-5, the full variable domain is GAGVSQSPRYKVAKRGQDVALRCDPISGHVSLFWYQQALGQGPEFLTYFQNEAQLDKSGLPSDRFFAERPEGSVSTLKIQRTQQEDSAVYLCASSLNPRRYSNQPQHFGDGTRLSIL.

The chain has TRBV5-6 and TRBJ1-1; D gene uncertain. Trimming cost V 0 bases and J 5 bases, with 8 bases left between them. The CDR3 extends over 13 amino acids. Germline assignment: CDR1 SGHDT and CDR2 YYEEEE. CDR3 sequence: CASSLGAGTEAFF. The CDR3 coding sequence is TGTGCCAGCAGCTTGGGGGCCGGGACTGAAGCTTTCTTT.

The V call is TRBV28, the J call TRBJ1-4, with TRBD1 matching over 8 bases. The CDR3 extends over 16 amino acids. V gave up 5 bases and J gave up 2 bases; unmatched junction bases: 7. Germline V gene data show CDR1 as MDHEN and CDR2 as SYDVKM. Here the CDR3 reads CASSLTGGATNEKLFF. The CDR3 DNA follows: TGTGCCAGCAGTCTCACAGGGGGTGCGACTAATGAAAAACTGTTTTTT.

This sequence joins TRBV6-6 and TRBJ2-2; D not certain. The CDR3 runs 13 residues. Germline CDR1 MNHNY, CDR2 SVGAGI (reference sequence). Trimming removed 6 bases at V and 7 bases at J, with 12 bases between. The CDR3 DNA is TGTGCCAGCAGGGGCCGGGCCCTCGGGGAGCTGTTTTTT. Its translation: CASRGRALGELFF.

The table lists this clone with a few counts. The V and J genes are TRBV24-1 and TRBJ2-1; 10 nucleotides match TRBD1. V trimming: 7 bases; J trimming: 6 bases; junction bases outside the gene matches: 8. The CDR3 is made up of 15 amino acids. Germline CDR1 and CDR2: KGHDR and SFDVKD. CDR3 bases: TGTGCCACCAGCATGGGGACAGGGGTTTTCAATGAGCAGTTCTTC. Translating gives CATSMGTGVFNEQFF.

This clone occurred once. V usage is TRBV6-5 and J usage is TRBJ2-2; D is unresolved. The CDR3 consists of 14 residues. The germline V and J ends were trimmed by 6 bases and 4 bases, with 12 bases remaining between them. CDR1 MNHEY and CDR2 SVGAGI come from the germline V gene. The CDR3: CASSSFRFTGELFF. In nucleotides, the CDR3 is TGTGCCAGCAGCTCCTTTAGGTTCACCGGGGAGCTGTTTTTT.

V and J are TRBV11-2 and TRBJ2-2, with TRBD2 matching over 9 bases. In germline, CDR1 is SGHAT, CDR2 FQNNGV. J was trimmed by 2 bases and V by 5 bases; bases with no gene match: 3. The CDR3 contains 15 residues. The CDR3 nucleotides read TGTGCCAGCAGCGGCGGGACTAGCAACACCGGGGAGCTGTTTTTT. Translating it yields CASSGGTSNTGELFF.

This sequence joins TRBV6-6 and TRBJ1-5; the D is unclear. Trimming removed 2 bases at V and 0 bases at J, with 8 bases between. Germline CDR1 and CDR2: MNHNY and SVGAGI (reference sequence). The CDR3 length is 15 residues. The CDR3 coding sequence is TGTGCCAGCAGTTACGGGGATAATAGCAATCAGCCCCAGCATTTT. Its translation is CASSYGDNSNQPQHF.

This clone was observed once. The CDR3 DNA sequence: TGTGCCAGTAGTATGACGGGAGGAAGTACCGGGGAGCTGTTTTTT. Translated, it gives CASSMTGGSTGELFF. V usage is TRBV19 and J usage is TRBJ2-2; TRBD2 agrees at 7 bases. V lost 3 bases, J lost 5 bases, and 6 bases stayed unmatched. CDR1 is LNHDA and CDR2 is SQIVND in the germline V gene (reference sequence). The CDR3 totals 15 residues. The full variable domain, in which reference TRBV19 and TRBJ2-2 provide the parts outside the CDR3, is DGGITQSPKYLFRKEGQNVTLSCEQNLNHDAMYWYRQDPGQGLRLIYYSQIVNDFQKGDIAEGYSVSREKKESFPLTVTSAQKNPTAFYLCASSMTGGSTGELFFGEGSRLTVL.